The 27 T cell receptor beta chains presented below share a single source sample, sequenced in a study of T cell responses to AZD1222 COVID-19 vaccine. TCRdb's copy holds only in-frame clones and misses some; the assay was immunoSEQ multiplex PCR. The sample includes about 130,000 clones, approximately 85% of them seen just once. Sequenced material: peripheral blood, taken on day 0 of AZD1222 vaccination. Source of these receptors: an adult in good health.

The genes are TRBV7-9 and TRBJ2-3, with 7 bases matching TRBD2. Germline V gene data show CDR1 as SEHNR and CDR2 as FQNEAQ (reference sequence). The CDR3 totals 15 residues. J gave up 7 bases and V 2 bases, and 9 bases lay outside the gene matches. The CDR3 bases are TGTGCCAGCAGCTTAATAGGGCGGGAGCAACATACGCAGTATTTT. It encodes CASSLIGREQHTQYF. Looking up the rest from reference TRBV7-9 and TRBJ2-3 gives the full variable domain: DTGVSQNPRHKITKRGQNVTFRCDPISEHNRLYWYRQTLGQGPEFLTYFQNEAQLEKSRLLSDRFSAERPKGSFSTLEIQRTEQGDSAMYLCASSLIGREQHTQYFGPGTRLTVL.

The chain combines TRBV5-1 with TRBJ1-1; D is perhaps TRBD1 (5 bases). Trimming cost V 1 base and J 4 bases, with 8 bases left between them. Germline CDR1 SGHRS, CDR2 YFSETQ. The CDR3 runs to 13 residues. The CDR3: CASSLSGTTEAFF. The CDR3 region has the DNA TGCGCCAGCAGCTTGTCAGGGACCACTGAAGCTTTCTTT. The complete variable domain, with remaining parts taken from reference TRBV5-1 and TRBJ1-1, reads KAGVTQTPRYLIKTRGQQVTLSCSPISGHRSVSWYQQTPGQGLQFLFEYFSETQRNKGNFPGRFSGRQFSNSRSEMNVSTLELGDSALYLCASSLSGTTEAFFGQGTRLTVV.

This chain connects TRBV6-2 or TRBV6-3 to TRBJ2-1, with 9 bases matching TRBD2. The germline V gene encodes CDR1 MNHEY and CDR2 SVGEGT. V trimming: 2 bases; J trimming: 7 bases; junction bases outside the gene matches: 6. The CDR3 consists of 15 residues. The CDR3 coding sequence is TGTGCCAGCAGTTACATTGCGGGAGGGCCGAATGAGCAGTTCTTC. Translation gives CASSYIAGGPNEQFF.

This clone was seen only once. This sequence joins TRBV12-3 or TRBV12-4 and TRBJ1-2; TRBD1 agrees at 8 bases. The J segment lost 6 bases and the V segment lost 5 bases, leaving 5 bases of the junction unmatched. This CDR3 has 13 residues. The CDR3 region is CASSRRGLDGYTF. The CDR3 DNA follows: TGTGCCAGCAGTCGCAGGGGGCTGGATGGCTACACCTTC.

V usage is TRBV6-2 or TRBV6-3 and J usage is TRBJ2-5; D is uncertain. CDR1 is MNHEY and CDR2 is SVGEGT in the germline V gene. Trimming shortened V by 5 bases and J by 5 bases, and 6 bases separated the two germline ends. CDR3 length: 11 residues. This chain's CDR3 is CASSLGETQYF. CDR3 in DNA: TGTGCCAGCAGTCTCGGGGAGACCCAGTACTTC.

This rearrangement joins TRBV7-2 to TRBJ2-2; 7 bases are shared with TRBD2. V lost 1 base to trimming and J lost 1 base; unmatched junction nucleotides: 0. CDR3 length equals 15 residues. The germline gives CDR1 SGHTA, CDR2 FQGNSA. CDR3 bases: TGTGCCAGCAGCTTAGGCGGGGGGAACACCGGGGAGCTGTTTTTT. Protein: CASSLGGGNTGELFF.

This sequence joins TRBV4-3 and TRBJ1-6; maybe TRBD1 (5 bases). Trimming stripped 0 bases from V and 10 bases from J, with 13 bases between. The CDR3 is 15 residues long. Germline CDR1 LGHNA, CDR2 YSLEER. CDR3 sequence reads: CASSQDGGLGSPLHF. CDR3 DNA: TGCGCCAGCAGCCAAGATGGGGGACTGGGATCACCCCTCCACTTT.

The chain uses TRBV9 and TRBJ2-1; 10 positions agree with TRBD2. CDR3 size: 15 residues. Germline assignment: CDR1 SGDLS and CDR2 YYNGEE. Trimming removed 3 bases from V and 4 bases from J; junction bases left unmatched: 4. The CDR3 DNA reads TGTGCCAGCAGCGAAGCGGGGGGGCCATACAATGAGCAGTTCTTC. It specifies CASSEAGGPYNEQFF. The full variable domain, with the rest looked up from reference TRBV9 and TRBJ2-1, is DSGVTQTPKHLITATGQRVTLRCSPRSGDLSVYWYQQSLDQGLQFLIQYYNGEERAKGNILERFSAQQFPDLHSELNLSSLELGDSALYFCASSEAGGPYNEQFFGPGTRLTVL.

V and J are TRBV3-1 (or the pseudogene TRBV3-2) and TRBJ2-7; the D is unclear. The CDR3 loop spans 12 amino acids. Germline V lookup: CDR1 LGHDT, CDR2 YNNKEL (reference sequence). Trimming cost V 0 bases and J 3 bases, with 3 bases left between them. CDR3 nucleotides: TGTGCCAGCAGCCAAGATAGCTACGAGCAGTACTTC. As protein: CASSQDSYEQYF.

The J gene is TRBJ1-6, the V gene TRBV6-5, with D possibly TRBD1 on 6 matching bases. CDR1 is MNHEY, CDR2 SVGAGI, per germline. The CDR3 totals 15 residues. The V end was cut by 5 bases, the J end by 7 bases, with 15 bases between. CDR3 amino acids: CASSPRQGTNSPLHF. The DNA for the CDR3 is TGTGCCAGCAGTCCCCGGCAGGGGACCAATTCACCCCTCCACTTT.

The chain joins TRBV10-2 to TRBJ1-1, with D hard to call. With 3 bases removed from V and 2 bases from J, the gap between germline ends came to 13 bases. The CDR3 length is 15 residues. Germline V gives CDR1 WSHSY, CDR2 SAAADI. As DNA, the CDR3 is TGCGCCAGCAGTGATTACGGGCCAAGAAACACTGAAGCTTTCTTT. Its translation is CASSDYGPRNTEAFF.

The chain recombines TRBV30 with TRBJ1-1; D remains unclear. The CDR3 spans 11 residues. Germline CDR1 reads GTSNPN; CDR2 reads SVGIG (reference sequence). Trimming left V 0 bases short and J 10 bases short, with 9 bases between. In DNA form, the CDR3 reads TGTGCCTGGAGTGTCGGGCGGGGAGCTTTCTTT. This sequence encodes CAWSVGRGAFF.

The CDR3 bases are TGTGCCAGCAGTTGGACAGGTGCTACCTACGAGCAGTACTTC. Translation: CASSWTGATYEQYF. This rearrangement joins TRBV27 to TRBJ2-7; 7 nucleotides agree with TRBD1. J gave up 2 bases and V 4 bases, and 5 bases lay outside the gene matches. The germline gives CDR1 MNHEY, CDR2 SMNVEV (reference sequence). The CDR3 is 14 amino acids.

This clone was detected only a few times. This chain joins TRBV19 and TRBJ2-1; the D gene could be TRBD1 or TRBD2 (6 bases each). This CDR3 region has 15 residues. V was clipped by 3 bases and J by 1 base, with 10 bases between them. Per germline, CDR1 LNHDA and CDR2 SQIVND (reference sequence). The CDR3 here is CASSMEGGSYNEQFF. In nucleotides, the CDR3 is TGTGCCAGTAGTATGGAAGGGGGGTCCTACAATGAGCAGTTCTTC.

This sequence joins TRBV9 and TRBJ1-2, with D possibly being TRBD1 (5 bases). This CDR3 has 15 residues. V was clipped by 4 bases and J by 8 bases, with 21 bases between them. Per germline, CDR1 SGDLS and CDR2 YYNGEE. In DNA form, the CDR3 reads TGTGCCAGCAGCCCAAGTTCCGGGACCCTAGGCGGCTACACCTTC. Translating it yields CASSPSSGTLGGYTF.

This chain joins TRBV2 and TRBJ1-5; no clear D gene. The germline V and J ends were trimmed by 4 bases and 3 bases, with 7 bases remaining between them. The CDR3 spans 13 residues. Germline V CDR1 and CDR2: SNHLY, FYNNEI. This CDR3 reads CASSVGDNQPQHF. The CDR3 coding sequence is TGTGCCAGCAGTGTCGGTGACAATCAGCCCCAGCATTTT.

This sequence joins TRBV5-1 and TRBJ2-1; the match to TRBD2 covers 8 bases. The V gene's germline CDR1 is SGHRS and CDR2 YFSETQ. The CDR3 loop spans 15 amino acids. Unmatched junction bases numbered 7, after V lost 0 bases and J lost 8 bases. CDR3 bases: TGCGCCAGCAGCTTGGTGCGGGGGGCCTTCTATGAGCAGTTCTTC. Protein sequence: CASSLVRGAFYEQFF.

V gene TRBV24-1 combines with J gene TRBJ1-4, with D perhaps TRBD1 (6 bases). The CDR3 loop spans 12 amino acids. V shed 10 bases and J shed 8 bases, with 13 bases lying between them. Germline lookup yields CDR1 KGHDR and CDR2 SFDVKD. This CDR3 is CATQGSGEKLFF. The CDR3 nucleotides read TGTGCCACACAGGGAAGTGGGGAAAAACTGTTTTTT.

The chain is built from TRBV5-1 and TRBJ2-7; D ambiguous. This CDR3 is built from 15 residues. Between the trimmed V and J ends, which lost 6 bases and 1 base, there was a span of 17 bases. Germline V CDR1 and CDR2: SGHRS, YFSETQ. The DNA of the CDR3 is TGCGCCAGCAATAAGGGCGACTTGGAGTCCTACGAGCAGTACTTC. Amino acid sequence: CASNKGDLESYEQYF.

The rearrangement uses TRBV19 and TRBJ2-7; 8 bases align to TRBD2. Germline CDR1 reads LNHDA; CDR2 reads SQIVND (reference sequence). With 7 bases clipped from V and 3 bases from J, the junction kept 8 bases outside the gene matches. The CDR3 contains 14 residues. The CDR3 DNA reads TGTGCCAGTACCCGGGGGGGATCCCTCTACGAGCAGTACTTC. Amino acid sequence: CASTRGGSLYEQYF. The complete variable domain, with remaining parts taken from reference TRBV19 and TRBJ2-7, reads DGGITQSPKYLFRKEGQNVTLSCEQNLNHDAMYWYRQDPGQGLRLIYYSQIVNDFQKGDIAEGYSVSREKKESFPLTVTSAQKNPTAFYLCASTRGGSLYEQYFGPGTRLTVT.

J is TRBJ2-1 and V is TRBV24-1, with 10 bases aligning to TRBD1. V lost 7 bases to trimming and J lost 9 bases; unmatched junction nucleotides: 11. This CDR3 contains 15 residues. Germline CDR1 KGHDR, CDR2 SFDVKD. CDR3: CATSPSGQGHAEQFF. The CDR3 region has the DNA TGTGCCACCAGCCCCTCGGGACAGGGGCATGCTGAGCAGTTCTTC.

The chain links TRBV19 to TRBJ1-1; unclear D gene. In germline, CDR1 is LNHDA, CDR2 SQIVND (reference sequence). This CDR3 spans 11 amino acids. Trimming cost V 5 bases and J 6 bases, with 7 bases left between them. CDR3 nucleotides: TGTGCCAGTAGTCACGGAGCTGAAGCTTTCTTT. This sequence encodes CASSHGAEAFF.

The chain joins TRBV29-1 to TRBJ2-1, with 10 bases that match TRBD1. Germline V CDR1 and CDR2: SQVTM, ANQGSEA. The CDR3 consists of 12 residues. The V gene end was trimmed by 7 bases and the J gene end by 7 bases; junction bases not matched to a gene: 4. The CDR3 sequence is CSAAGQGNEQFF. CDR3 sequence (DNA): TGCAGCGCCGCGGGACAGGGGAATGAGCAGTTCTTC.

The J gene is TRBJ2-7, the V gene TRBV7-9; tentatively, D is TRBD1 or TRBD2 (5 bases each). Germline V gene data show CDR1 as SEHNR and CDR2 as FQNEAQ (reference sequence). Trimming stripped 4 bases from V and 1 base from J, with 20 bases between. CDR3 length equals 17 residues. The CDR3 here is CASSSDRSSGLSYEQYF. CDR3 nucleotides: TGTGCCAGCAGCTCAGACAGATCCTCGGGATTGTCCTACGAGCAGTACTTC.

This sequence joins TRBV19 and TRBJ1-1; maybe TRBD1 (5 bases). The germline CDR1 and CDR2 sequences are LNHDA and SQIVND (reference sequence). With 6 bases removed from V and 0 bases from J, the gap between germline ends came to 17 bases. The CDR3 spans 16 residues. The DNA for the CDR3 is TGTGCCAGTAGGGTCCGCTGGGGGGATATGAACACTGAAGCTTTCTTT. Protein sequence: CASRVRWGDMNTEAFF.

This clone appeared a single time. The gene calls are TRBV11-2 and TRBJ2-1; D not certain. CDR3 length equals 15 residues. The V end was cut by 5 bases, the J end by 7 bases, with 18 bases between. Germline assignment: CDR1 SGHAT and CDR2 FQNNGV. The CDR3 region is CASSPLTLLVNEQFF. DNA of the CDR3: TGTGCCAGCAGCCCACTGACTCTTTTAGTTAATGAGCAGTTCTTC.

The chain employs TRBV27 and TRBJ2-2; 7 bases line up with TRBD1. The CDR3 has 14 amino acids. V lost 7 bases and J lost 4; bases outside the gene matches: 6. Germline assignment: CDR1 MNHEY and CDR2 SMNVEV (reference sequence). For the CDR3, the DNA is TGTGCCAGCATTAAGGGGGCGCGCACCGGGGAGCTGTTTTTT. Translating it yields CASIKGARTGELFF.